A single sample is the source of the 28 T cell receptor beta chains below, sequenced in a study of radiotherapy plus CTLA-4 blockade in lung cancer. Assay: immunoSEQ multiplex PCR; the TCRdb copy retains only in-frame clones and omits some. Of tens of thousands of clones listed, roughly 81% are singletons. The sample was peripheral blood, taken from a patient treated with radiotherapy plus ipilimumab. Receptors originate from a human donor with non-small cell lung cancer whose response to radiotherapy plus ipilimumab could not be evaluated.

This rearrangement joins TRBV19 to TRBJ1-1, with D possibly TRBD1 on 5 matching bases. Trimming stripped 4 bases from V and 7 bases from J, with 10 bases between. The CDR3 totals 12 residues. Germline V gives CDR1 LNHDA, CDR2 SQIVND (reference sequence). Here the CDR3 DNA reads TGTGCCAGTAGTAAGCGGGGGGATGAAGCTTTCTTT. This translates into CASSKRGDEAFF. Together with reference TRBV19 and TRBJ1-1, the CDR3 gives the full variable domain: DGGITQSPKYLFRKEGQNVTLSCEQNLNHDAMYWYRQDPGQGLRLIYYSQIVNDFQKGDIAEGYSVSREKKESFPLTVTSAQKNPTAFYLCASSKRGDEAFFGQGTRLTVV.

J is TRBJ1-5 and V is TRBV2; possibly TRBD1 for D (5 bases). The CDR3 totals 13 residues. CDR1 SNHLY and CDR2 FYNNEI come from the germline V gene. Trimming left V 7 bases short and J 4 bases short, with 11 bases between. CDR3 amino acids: CASNSAGNQPQHF. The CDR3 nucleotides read TGTGCCAGCAATTCGGCAGGGAATCAGCCCCAGCATTTT.

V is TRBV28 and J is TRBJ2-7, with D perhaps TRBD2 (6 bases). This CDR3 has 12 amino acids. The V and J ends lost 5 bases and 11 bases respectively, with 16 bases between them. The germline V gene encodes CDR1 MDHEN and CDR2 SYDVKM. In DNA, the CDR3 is TGTGCCAGCAGTCTCCCGTGGGGGGATAAGTACTTC. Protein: CASSLPWGDKYF.

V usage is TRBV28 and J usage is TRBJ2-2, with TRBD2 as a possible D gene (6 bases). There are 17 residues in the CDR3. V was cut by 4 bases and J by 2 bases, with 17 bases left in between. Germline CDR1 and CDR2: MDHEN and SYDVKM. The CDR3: CASSYVYRGLNTGELFF. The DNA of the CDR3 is TGTGCCAGCAGTTACGTCTATCGGGGACTCAACACCGGGGAGCTGTTTTTT. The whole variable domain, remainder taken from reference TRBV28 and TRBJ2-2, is DVKVTQSSRYLVKRTGEKVFLECVQDMDHENMFWYRQDPGLGLRLIYFSYDVKMKEKGDIPEGYSVSREKKERFSLILESASTNQTSMYLCASSYVYRGLNTGELFFGEGSRLTVL.

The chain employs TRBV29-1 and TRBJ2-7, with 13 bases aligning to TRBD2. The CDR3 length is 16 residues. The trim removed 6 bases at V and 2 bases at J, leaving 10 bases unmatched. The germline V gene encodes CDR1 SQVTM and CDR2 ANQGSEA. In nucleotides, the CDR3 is TGCAGCGTCAGGACTAGCGGGAGAGGTACCCCCTACGAGCAGTACTTC. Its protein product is CSVRTSGRGTPYEQYF.

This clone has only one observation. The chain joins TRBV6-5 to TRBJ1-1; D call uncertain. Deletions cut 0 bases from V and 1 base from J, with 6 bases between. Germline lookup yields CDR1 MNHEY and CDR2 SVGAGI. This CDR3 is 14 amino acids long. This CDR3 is CASSYSIRNTEAFF. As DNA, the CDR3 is TGTGCCAGCAGTTACTCGATTAGGAACACTGAAGCTTTCTTT.

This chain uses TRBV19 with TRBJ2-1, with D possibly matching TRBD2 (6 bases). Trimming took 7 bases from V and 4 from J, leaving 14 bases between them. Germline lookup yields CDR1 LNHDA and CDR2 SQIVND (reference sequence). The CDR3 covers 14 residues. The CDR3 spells CASTEAGLYNEQFF. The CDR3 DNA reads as TGTGCCAGTACTGAAGCGGGCCTTTACAATGAGCAGTTCTTC.

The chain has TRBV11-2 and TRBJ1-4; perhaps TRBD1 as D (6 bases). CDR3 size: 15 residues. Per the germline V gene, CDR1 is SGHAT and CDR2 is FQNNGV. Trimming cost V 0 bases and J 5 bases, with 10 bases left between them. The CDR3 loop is CASSLDGRGNEKLFF. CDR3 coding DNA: TGTGCCAGCAGCTTAGACGGCAGGGGCAATGAAAAACTGTTTTTT.

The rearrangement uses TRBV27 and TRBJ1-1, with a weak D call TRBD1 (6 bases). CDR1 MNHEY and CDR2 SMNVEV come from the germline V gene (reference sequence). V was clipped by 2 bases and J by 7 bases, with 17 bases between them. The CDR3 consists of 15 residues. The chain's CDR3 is CASSLSYNRDIEAFF. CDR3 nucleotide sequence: TGTGCCAGCAGTTTAAGCTACAACAGGGATATTGAAGCTTTCTTT.

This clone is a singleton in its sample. CDR3 DNA sequence: TGTGCCAGCAGCTCTTATAGGCTAGCGGGATTTAGGGCAGATACGCAGTATTTT. This gives the protein CASSSYRLAGFRADTQYF. The chain carries TRBV7-8 and TRBJ2-3; 9 bases fit TRBD2. Germline trimming cut 4 bases from V and 4 bases from J; bases unmatched to any gene: 15. CDR1 is SGHVS and CDR2 is FQNEAQ in the germline V gene. The CDR3 contains 18 residues.

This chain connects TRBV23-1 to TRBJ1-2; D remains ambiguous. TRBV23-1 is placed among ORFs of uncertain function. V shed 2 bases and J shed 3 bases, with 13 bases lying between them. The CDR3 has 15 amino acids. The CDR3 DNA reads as TGCGCCAGCAGTCAACCCCCCTGGCGGCACTATGGCTACACCTTC. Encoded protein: CASSQPPWRHYGYTF.

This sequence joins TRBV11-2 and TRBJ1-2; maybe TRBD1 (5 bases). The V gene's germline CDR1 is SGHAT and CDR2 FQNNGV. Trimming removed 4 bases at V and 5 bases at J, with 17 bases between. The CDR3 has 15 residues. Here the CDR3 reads CASSSAGEATYGYTF. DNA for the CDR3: TGTGCCAGCAGCTCTGCGGGGGAAGCAACATATGGCTACACCTTC. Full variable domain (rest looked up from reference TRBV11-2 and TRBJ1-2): EAGVAQSPRYKIIEKRQSVAFWCNPISGHATLYWYQQILGQGPKLLIQFQNNGVVDDSQLPKDRFSAERLKGVDSTLKIQPAKLEDSAVYLCASSSAGEATYGYTFGSGTRLTVV.

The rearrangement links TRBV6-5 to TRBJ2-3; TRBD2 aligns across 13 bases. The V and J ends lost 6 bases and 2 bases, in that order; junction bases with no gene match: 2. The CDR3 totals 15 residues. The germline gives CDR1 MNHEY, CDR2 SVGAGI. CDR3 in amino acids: CASSGLAGVTDTQYF. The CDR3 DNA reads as TGTGCCAGCAGCGGACTAGCGGGAGTCACAGATACGCAGTATTTT.

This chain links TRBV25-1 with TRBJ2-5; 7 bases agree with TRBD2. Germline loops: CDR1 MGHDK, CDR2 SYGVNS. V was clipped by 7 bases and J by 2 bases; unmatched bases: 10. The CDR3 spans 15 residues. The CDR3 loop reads CASTGRDVLQETQYF. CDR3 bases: TGTGCCAGCACTGGGAGGGACGTTCTTCAAGAGACCCAGTACTTC.

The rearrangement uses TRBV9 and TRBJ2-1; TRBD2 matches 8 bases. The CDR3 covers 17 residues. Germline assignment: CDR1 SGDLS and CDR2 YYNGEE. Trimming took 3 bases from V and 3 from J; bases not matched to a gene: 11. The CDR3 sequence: CASSDPRSGSLYNEQFF. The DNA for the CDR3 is TGTGCCAGCAGCGACCCGCGAAGCGGGAGCCTCTACAATGAGCAGTTCTTC.

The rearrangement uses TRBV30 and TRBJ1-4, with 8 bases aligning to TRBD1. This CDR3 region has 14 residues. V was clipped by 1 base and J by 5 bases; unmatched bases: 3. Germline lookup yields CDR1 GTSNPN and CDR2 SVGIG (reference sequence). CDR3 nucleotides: TGTGCCTGGAGTGGGACAGGGACCAATGAAAAACTGTTTTTT. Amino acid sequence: CAWSGTGTNEKLFF. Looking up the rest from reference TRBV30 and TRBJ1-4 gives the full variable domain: SQTIHQWPATLVQPVGSPLSLECTVEGTSNPNLYWYRQAAGRGLQLLFYSVGIGQISSEVPQNLSASRPQDRQFILSSKKLLLSDSGFYLCAWSGTGTNEKLFFGSGTQLSVL.

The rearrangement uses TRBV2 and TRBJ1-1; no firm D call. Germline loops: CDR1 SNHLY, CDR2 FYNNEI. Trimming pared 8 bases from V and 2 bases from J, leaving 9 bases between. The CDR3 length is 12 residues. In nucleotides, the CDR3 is TGTGCCAGCCTCGTTCGTAACACTGAAGCTTTCTTT. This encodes CASLVRNTEAFF.

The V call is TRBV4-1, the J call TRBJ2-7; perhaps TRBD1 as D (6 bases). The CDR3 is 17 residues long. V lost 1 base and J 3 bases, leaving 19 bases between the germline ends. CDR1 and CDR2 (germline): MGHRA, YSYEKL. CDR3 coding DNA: TGCGCCAGCAGCCAAGTTGTTAGACGTAGGGGGATCTACGAGCAGTACTTC. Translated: CASSQVVRRRGIYEQYF.

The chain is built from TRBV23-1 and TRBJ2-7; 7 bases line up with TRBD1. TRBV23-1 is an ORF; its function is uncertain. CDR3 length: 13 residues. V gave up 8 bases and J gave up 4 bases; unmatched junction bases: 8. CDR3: CASRDSQLYEQYF. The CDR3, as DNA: TGCGCCAGCCGGGACAGCCAATTATACGAGCAGTACTTC.

The CDR3 is CASSQLGGSETQYF. Here the CDR3 DNA reads TGTGCCAGCAGCCAATTGGGGGGGTCAGAGACCCAGTACTTC. V gene TRBV14 combines with J gene TRBJ2-5; 7 positions agree with TRBD2. The CDR3 sequence is 14 residues long. Germline V gives CDR1 SGHDN, CDR2 FVKESK. The V gene end was trimmed by 2 bases and the J gene end by 4 bases; junction bases not matched to a gene: 4.

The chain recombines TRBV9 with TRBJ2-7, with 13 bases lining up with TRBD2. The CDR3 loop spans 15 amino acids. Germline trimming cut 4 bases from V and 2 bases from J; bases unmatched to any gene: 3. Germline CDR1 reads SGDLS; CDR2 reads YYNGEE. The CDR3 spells CASSLGTSGTYEQYF. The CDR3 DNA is TGTGCCAGCAGCCTCGGGACTAGCGGGACCTACGAGCAGTACTTC.

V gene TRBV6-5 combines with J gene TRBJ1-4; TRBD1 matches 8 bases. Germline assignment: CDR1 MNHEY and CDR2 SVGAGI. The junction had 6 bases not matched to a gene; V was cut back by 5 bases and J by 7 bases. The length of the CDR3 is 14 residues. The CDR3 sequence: CASSIGQGGEKLFF. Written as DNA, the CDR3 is TGTGCCAGCAGTATAGGACAGGGCGGTGAAAAACTGTTTTTT.

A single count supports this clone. The CDR3 region has the DNA TGTGCCAGCAGTTTCGCGGGGAGGGTCTACGAGCAGTACTTC. It yields the protein CASSFAGRVYEQYF. The gene calls are TRBV28 and TRBJ2-7, with 7 bases aligning to TRBD2. Germline lookup yields CDR1 MDHEN and CDR2 SYDVKM. Trimming removed 3 bases from V and 3 bases from J; junction bases left unmatched: 5. The CDR3 has 14 amino acids.

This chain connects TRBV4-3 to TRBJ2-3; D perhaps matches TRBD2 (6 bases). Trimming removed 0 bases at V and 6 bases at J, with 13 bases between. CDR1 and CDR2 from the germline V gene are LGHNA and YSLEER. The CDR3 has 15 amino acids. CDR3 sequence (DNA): TGCGCCAGCAGCCAAGATCCGGCAGGGAGGGATACGCAGTATTTT. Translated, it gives CASSQDPAGRDTQYF.

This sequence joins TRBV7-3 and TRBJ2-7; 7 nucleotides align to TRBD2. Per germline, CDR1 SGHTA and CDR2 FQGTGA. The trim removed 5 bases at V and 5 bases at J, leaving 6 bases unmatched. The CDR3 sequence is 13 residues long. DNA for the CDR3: TGTGCCAGCAGCGTAGTGGGGGGGGACGAGCAGTACTTC. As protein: CASSVVGGDEQYF.

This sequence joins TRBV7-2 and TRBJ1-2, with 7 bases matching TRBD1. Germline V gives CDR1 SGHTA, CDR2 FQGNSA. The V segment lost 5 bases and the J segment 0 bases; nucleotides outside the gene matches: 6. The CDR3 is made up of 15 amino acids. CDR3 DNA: TGTGCCAGCAGCGCCCGGCAGGGGGCTAACTATGGCTACACCTTC. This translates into CASSARQGANYGYTF.

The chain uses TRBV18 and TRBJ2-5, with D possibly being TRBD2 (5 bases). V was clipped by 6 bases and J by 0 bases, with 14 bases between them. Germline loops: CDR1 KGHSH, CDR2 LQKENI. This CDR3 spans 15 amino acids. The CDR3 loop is CASSPGDTYQETQYF. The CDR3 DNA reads TGTGCCAGCTCCCCCGGGGATACCTACCAAGAGACCCAGTACTTC.

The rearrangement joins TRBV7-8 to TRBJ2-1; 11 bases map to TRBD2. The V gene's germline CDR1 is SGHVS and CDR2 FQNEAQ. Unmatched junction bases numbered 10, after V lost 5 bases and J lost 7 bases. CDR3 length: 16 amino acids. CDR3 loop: CASSAIAGGPGNEQFF. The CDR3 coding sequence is TGTGCCAGCAGCGCGATAGCGGGAGGGCCGGGGAATGAGCAGTTCTTC. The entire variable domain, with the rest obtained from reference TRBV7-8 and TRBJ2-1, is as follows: GAGVSQSPRYKVAKRGQDVALRCDPISGHVSLFWYQQALGQGPEFLTYFQNEAQLDKSGLPSDRFFAERPEGSVSTLKIQRTQQEDSAVYLCASSAIAGGPGNEQFFGPGTRLTVL.